The entry that follows covers one T cell receptor beta chain sequence. The antigen is unknown. Sequenced by immunoSEQ multiplex PCR; TCRdb stores in-frame clones only, minus some. The data hold tens of thousands of clones, with 75% to 90% observed a single time. This record comes from a study of graft-versus-host responses after intestinal transplantation. Across the study: Anti-thymocyte globulin was used for induction in all recipients, who then took tacrolimus and steroids for approximately 3 years. General observations from the study: Marrow from the recipient contained GvH clones, some of which had appeared first in ileum or blood.

Germline loops: CDR1 SGHAT, CDR2 FQNNGV. The CDR3 contains 17 residues. J gave up 1 base and V 2 bases, and 7 bases lay outside the gene matches. The receptor's source is a human donor who received an intestinal transplant. The specimen was unstimulated CD8+ T cells sorted from spleen or lymph node cells, collected before intestinal transplant. The V and J genes are TRBV11-2 and TRBJ2-5; 10 bases line up with TRBD2. The CDR3 is CASSLRLSGRVQETQYF. In nucleotides, the CDR3 is TGTGCCAGCAGCTTAAGGTTAAGCGGGAGGGTCCAAGAGACCCAGTACTTC.